This T cell receptor beta chain was identified in a study of T cells after yellow fever vaccination. TCRdb re-called the 5' RACE reads through MiXCR, storing one row per CDR3 protein. Altogether roughly 120,000 distinct CDR3 sequences are present, roughly 7.9% being singletons, with the ten largest covering more than 2.5%. Trimming stripped 4 bases from V and 8 bases from J, with 14 bases between. The CDR3 loop spans 13 amino acids. Germline CDR1 is LGHDT and CDR2 is YNNKEL (reference sequence). At least ten counts were recorded for this clonotype. This specimen consisted of CD4+ T cells sorted from PBMCs, obtained around 45 days after the first yellow fever vaccination. The TCR was taken from a man between 18 and 35 years old who received the YFV17D yellow fever vaccine. The genes are TRBV3-1 and TRBJ1-2; D unclear. CDR3 residues: CASSPTRAQGYTF. DNA of the CDR3: TGTGCCAGCAGCCCAACAAGGGCGCAGGGCTACACCTTC.